One sample yielded the 11 T cell receptor beta chains listed below, sequenced in a study of early T cells in non-severe SARS-CoV-2 infection (dated by TCRdb to about 2021). The library was prepared using 5' RACE. The listed sequencing device is NextSeq 500. TCRdb trimmed the raw reads at Q25, called clones with MiXCR and kept productive beta chains. For every CDR3 protein sequence, its rows merge into one entry that carries the most common genes and DNA. The sample has approximately 76,000 distinct CDR3 sequences on record, over 11% of them singletons. The ten largest clones add up to 3% of the sample. Sample: whole blood. The receptors come from an adult who was a healthcare worker with PCR-confirmed SARS-CoV-2 infection or an uninfected control (not recorded which).

This clonotype was counted between two and nine times. The V call is TRBV20-1, the J call TRBJ2-1; the D gene is possibly TRBD2 (7 bases). The germline CDR1 and CDR2 sequences are DFQATT and SNEGSKA (reference sequence). V was pared by 6 bases and J by 6 bases, with 12 bases between. CDR3 length equals 12 residues. The CDR3 DNA reads as TGCAGTGCCCGCCGGGGGGCCAATGAGCAGTTCTTC. Translating gives CSARRGANEQFF.

V is TRBV5-6 and J is TRBJ1-1; D is perhaps TRBD1 (5 bases). CDR1 and CDR2 (germline): SGHDT, YYEEEE. This CDR3 has 14 residues. Trimming took off 1 base at V and 0 bases at J, with 7 bases between the two ends. The CDR3 region has the DNA TGTGCCAGCAGCTTGACAGGTTTGAACACTGAAGCTTTCTTT. Encoded protein: CASSLTGLNTEAFF.

This clonotype has a handful of counts. This chain uses TRBV12-3 or TRBV12-4 with TRBJ1-5, with no clear D. The V end was cut by 6 bases, the J end by 2 bases, with 14 bases between. This CDR3 is built from 15 residues. The CDR3 is CASSPGYLGNQPQHF. As DNA, the CDR3 is TGTGCCAGCAGCCCCGGGTATTTAGGCAATCAGCCCCAGCATTTT.

This chain joins TRBV11-1 and TRBJ2-1, with 8 bases identical to TRBD1. CDR1 is SGHAT, CDR2 FQDESV, per germline (reference sequence). V shed 5 bases, J shed 2 bases, and the junction held 5 bases outside the gene matches. The CDR3 spans 15 residues. CDR3 residues: CASSRDRFPYNEQFF. DNA for the CDR3: TGTGCCAGCAGCCGGGACAGGTTTCCCTACAATGAGCAGTTCTTC.

This clonotype was observed at least ten times. The chain links TRBV29-1 to TRBJ2-7, with TRBD2 matching over 7 bases. CDR1 is SQVTM, CDR2 ANQGSEA, per germline. This CDR3 is built from 16 residues. Unmatched junction bases numbered 9, after V lost 1 base and J lost 0 bases. CDR3 nucleotides: TGCAGCGTTGAAGGGCTCGGCGGGGGAAGCTCCTACGAGCAGTACTTC. Residues: CSVEGLGGGSSYEQYF.

The CDR3 region has the DNA TGTGCCAGCAGTCAACATCTTGGTAGCGGGAGAGGGGCCACCGGGGAGCTGTTTTTT. Amino acids: CASSQHLGSGRGATGELFF. The V call is TRBV7-9, the J call TRBJ2-2; 9 nucleotides line up with TRBD2. The V and J ends lost 6 bases and 4 bases, in that order; junction bases with no gene match: 18. From germline, CDR1 is SEHNR and CDR2 FQNEAQ (reference sequence). This CDR3 region has 19 residues.

This clonotype has a handful of counts. This chain connects TRBV6-2 or TRBV6-3 to TRBJ2-3, with TRBD2 matching 9 bases. Germline V gene lookup returns CDR1 MNHEY and CDR2 SVGEGT. CDR3 length: 17 residues. V lost 5 bases, J lost 5 bases, and 14 bases stayed unmatched. The CDR3 nucleotides read TGTGCCAGCAGTGCGGCGAGGGTAGCGGGAGCAAGAGATACGCAGTATTTT. It encodes CASSAARVAGARDTQYF.

This clonotype has a handful of counts. The rearrangement links TRBV28 to TRBJ1-1, with TRBD1 identical over 8 bases. Germline CDR1 is MDHEN and CDR2 is SYDVKM. Trimming at V came to 4 bases and at J to 3 bases, leaving 7 bases not matched to a gene. The CDR3 contains 15 residues. CDR3 DNA sequence: TGTGCCAGCAGTTCCAGGGGGCTTTGGGACACTGAAGCTTTCTTT. It is translated as CASSSRGLWDTEAFF.

The chain is built from TRBV4-1 and TRBJ1-1; D is ambiguous. Trimming left V 0 bases short and J 7 bases short, with 9 bases between. The CDR3 is 13 residues long. Germline V gives CDR1 MGHRA, CDR2 YSYEKL. The chain's CDR3 is CASSQERRSEAFF. The CDR3 coding sequence is TGCGCCAGCAGCCAAGAGAGGAGGAGTGAAGCTTTCTTT.

This clonotype was detected many times. This chain uses TRBV5-4 with TRBJ1-5, with unresolved D. This CDR3 is built from 14 residues. Germline-derived CDR1 and CDR2 are SGHNT and YYREEE (reference sequence). V shed 0 bases and J shed 1 base, with 5 bases lying between them. CDR3 DNA: TGTGCCAGCAGCTTGGGGGGAAGCAATCAGCCCCAGCATTTT. Amino acids: CASSLGGSNQPQHF.

There are a few counts of this clonotype. The chain couples TRBV7-9 to TRBJ2-1, with 11 bases lining up with TRBD2. The CDR3 covers 16 residues. Germline loops: CDR1 SEHNR, CDR2 FQNEAQ (reference sequence). J lost 10 bases, V lost 4 bases, and 12 bases had no gene match. The CDR3 coding sequence is TGTGCCAGCAGCTACGTCCCGGGACTAGCGGTGATCGAGCAGTTCTTC. Protein sequence: CASSYVPGLAVIEQFF.